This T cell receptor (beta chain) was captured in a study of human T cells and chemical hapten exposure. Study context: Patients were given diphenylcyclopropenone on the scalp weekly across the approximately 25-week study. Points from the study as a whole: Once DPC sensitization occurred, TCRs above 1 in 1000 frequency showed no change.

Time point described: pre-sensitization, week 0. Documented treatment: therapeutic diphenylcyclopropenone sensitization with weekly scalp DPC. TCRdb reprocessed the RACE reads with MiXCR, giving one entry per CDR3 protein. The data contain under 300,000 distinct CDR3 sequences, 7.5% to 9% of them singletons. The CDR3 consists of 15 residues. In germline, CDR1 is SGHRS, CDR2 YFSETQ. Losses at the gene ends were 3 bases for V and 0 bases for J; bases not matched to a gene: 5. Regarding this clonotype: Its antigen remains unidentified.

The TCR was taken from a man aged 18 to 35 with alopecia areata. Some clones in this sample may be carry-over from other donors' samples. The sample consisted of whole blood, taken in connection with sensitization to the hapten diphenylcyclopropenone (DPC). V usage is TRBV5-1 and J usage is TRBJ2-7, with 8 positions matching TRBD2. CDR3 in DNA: TGCGCCAGCAGCTCACCCCGGGGGGGCTCCTACGAGCAGTACTTC. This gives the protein CASSSPRGGSYEQYF.